Each of the 2 T cell receptor beta chains below was sequenced from the same sample in a study of T cell repertoires in cytomegalovirus infection. These receptors have no known antigen. TCRdb called the reads again in MiXCR, with one record for every CDR3 protein. The sample gives fewer than 200,000 distinct CDR3 sequences, about 20% of which show up once; 25% is in the top ten. Sequencing used CD8+ T cells from cultured PBMCs, obtained from culture after CMV antigen stimulation. The receptor set was obtained from a human donor in good health (CMV status not recorded). Some clones in this sample may be carry-over from other donors' samples.

The gene calls are TRBV9 and TRBJ1-2; no definite D call. Germline assignment: CDR1 SGDLS and CDR2 YYNGEE. With 4 bases removed from V and 4 bases from J, the gap between germline ends came to 20 bases. The CDR3 covers 16 residues. The CDR3 protein is CASSSTTSWGSYGYTF. The CDR3 bases are TGTGCCAGCAGCAGTACGACTTCTTGGGGTAGCTATGGCTACACCTTC.

The V call is TRBV6-1, the J call TRBJ2-7, with 8 bases identical to TRBD1. With V trimmed by 5 bases and J by 3 bases, 6 bases remained unmatched. Germline-derived CDR1 and CDR2 are MNHNS and SASEGT. The CDR3 consists of 14 residues. Here the CDR3 reads CASSLQGESYEQYF. The CDR3 DNA follows: TGTGCCAGCAGTCTACAGGGGGAAAGCTACGAGCAGTACTTC.